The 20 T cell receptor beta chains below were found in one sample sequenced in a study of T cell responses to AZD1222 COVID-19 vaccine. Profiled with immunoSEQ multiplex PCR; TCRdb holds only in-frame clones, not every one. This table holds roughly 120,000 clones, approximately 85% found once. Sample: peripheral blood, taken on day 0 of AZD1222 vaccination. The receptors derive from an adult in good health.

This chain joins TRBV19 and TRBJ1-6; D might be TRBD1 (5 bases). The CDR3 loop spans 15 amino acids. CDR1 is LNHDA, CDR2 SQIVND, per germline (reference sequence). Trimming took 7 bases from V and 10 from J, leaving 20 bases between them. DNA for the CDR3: TGTGCCAGTAACACCATGATGGGGGTCGGGTCACCCCTCCACTTT. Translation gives CASNTMMGVGSPLHF.

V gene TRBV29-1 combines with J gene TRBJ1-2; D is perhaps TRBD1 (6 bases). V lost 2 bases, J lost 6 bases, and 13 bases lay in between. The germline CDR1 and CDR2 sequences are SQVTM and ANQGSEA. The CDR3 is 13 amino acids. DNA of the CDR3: TGCAGCGTTGAACGACAGGAGGATAATGGCTACACCTTC. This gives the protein CSVERQEDNGYTF.

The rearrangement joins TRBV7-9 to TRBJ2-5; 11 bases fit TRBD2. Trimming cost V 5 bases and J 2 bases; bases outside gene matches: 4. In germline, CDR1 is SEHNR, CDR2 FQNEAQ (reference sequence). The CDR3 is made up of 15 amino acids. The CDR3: CASSLGTSGQETQYF. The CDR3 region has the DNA TGTGCCAGCAGCCTGGGGACTAGCGGACAAGAGACCCAGTACTTC.

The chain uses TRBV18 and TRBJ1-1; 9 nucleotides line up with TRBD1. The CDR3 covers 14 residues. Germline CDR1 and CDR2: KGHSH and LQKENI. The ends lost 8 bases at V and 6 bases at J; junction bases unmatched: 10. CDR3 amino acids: CASKRQGGEPEAFF. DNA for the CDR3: TGTGCCAGCAAAAGACAGGGGGGCGAACCTGAAGCTTTCTTT.

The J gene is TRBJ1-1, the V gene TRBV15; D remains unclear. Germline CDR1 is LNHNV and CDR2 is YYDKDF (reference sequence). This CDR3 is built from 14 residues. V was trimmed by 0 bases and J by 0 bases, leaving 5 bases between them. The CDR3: CATSRDTVNTEAFF. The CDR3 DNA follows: TGTGCCACCAGCAGAGATACCGTGAACACTGAAGCTTTCTTT.

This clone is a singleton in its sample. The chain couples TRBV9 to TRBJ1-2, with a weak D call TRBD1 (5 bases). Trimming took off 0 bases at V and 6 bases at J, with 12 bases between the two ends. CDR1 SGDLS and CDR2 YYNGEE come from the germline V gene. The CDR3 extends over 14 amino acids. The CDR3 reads CASSVESGGDGYTF. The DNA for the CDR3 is TGTGCCAGCAGCGTAGAGTCAGGAGGGGATGGCTACACCTTC.

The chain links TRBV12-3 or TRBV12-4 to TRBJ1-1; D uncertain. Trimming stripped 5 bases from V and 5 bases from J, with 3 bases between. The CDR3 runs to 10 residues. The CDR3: CASSVTEAFF. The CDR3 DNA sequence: TGTGCCAGCAGTGTGACTGAAGCTTTCTTT.

This chain's CDR3 is CASSLAAGSQPQHF. The DNA of the CDR3 is TGTGCCAGCAGCTTGGCGGCAGGATCTCAGCCCCAGCATTTT. V is TRBV5-6 and J is TRBJ1-5, with no clear D. V was shortened by 0 bases and J by 6 bases, with 10 bases between the two germline ends. This CDR3 comprises 14 residues. Germline loops: CDR1 SGHDT, CDR2 YYEEEE.

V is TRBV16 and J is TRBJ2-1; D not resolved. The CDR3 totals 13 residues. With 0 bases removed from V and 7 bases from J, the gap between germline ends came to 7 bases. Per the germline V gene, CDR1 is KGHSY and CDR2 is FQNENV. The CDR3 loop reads CASSQSPTNEQFF. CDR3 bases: TGTGCCAGCAGCCAATCCCCCACAAATGAGCAGTTCTTC.

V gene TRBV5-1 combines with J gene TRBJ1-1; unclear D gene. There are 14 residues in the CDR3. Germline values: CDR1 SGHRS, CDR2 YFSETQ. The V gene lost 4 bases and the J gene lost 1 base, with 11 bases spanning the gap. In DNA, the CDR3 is TGCGCCAGCAGCACCACGCCCGCGAACACTGAAGCTTTCTTT. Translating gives CASSTTPANTEAFF.

The DNA for the CDR3 is TGTGCCAGCAGTGTAGCGGGGGGGCCAGGTAATGAGCAGTTCTTC. Amino acids: CASSVAGGPGNEQFF. J is TRBJ2-1 and V is TRBV6-1, with TRBD2 matching over 11 bases. The CDR3 totals 15 residues. CDR1 is MNHNS, CDR2 SASEGT, per germline. V was clipped by 4 bases and J by 7 bases; unmatched bases: 6.

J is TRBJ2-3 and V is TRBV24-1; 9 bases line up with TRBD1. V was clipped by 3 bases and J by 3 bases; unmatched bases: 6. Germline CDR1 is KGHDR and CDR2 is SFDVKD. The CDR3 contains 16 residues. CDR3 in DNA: TGTGCCACCAGTGATCCGACAGGGGGTAGTACAGATACGCAGTATTTT. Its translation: CATSDPTGGSTDTQYF.

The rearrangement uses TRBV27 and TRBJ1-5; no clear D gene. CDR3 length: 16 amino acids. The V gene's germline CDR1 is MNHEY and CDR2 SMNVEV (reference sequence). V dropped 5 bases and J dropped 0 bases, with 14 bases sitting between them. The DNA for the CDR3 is TGTGCCAGCAGTCCCCAGACCTGGGGTAGCAATCAGCCCCAGCATTTT. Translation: CASSPQTWGSNQPQHF.

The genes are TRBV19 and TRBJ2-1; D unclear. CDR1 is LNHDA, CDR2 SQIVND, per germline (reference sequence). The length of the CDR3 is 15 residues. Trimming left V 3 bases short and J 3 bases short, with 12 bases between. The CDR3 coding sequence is TGTGCCAGTAGTATCAAAGGGTCCCTCTACAATGAGCAGTTCTTC. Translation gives CASSIKGSLYNEQFF.

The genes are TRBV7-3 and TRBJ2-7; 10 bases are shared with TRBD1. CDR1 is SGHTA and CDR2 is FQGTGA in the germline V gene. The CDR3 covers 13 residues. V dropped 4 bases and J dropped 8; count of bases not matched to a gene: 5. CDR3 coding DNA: TGTGCCAGCAGCTCTGGGACAGGGGTTAAGCAGTACTTC. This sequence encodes CASSSGTGVKQYF.

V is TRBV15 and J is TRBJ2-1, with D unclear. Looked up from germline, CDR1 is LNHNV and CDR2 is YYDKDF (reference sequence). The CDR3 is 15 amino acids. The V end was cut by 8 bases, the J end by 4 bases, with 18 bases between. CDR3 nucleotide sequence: TGTGCCACCGCCGACTCATCCCTACTTTACAATGAGCAGTTCTTC. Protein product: CATADSSLLYNEQFF.

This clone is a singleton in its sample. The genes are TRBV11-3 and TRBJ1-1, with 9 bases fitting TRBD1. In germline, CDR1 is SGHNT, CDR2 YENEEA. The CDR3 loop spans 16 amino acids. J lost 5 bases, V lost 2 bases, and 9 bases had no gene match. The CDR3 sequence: CASSLFRDRAWTEAFF. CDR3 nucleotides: TGTGCCAGCAGCTTATTCCGGGACAGGGCGTGGACTGAAGCTTTCTTT.

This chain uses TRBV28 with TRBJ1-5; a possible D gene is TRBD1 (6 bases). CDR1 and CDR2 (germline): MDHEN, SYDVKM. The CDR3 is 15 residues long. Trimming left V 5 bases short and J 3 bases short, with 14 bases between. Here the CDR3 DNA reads TGTGCCAGCAGTCCGTCAGGGGCGACCAATCAGCCCCAGCATTTT. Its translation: CASSPSGATNQPQHF.

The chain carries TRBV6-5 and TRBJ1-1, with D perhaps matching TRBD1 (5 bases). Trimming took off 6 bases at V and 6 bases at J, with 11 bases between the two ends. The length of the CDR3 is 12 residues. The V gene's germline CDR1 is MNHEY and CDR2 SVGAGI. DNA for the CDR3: TGTGCCAGCAGGAGGGACGTCTCTGAAGCTTTCTTT. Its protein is CASRRDVSEAFF.

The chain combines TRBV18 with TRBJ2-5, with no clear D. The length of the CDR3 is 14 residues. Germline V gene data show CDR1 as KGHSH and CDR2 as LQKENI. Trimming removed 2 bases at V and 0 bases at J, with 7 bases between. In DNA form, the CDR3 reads TGTGCCAGCTCACCAACGATAAACCAAGAGACCCAGTACTTC. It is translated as CASSPTINQETQYF.